This T cell receptor (beta chain) was documented in a study of neurological immune-mediated disorders. Study information: Secondary progressive disease was present in 3, and relapsing-remitting disease in around 31, of the approximately 35 multiple sclerosis patients. Study-wide results and caveats: One related-CDR3 cluster, found by phylogenetic grouping, held repertoires of 18 of 34 multiple sclerosis patients and is a possible signature. CDR3 amino acid sequences found in expanded clones were never shared across subjects, suggesting private repertoires in all groups.

Ten or more counts support this clonotype. Its target is unknown. Template-switch 5'RACE cDNA synthesis added a 10-nucleotide unique molecular identifier. TCRdb re-analysed the 5' RACE reads in MiXCR, keeping a single row per CDR3 protein. The sample includes some 41,000 distinct CDR3 sequences, 2% to 3% of them seen just once. The CDR3 covers 15 residues. CDR1 is DFQATT and CDR2 is SNEGSKA in the germline V gene (reference sequence). Trimming at V came to 2 bases and at J to 2 bases, leaving 2 bases not matched to a gene. The V call is TRBV20-1, the J call TRBJ2-2, with 10 bases identical to TRBD2. The sample was PBMCs. The clonotype comes from a man between 25 and 39 years old with multiple sclerosis. The CDR3 bases are TGCAGTGCTAGACTAGCGGGGGTAAACACCGGGGAGCTGTTTTTT. It codes for CSARLAGVNTGELFF.